These 16 T cell receptor beta chains share one sample of origin, sequenced in a study of T cell responses to AZD1222 COVID-19 vaccine. Clones were read by immunoSEQ multiplex PCR, and TCRdb kept only the in-frame ones, dropping some. The sample lists under 150,000 clones, 65% to 90% occurring once. The sequenced sample was peripheral blood, obtained 28 days after the second dose of the MenACWY control vaccine. These receptors were collected from an adult who received the MenACWY meningococcal vaccine as a control.

The rearrangement uses TRBV4-1 and TRBJ1-2, with D uncertain. From germline, CDR1 is MGHRA and CDR2 YSYEKL. V shed 9 bases and J shed 8 bases, with 13 bases lying between them. The CDR3 spans 11 residues. The DNA of the CDR3 is TGCGCCAGTTCTGATTGGACCGGCTACACCTTC. Amino acid sequence: CASSDWTGYTF.

This clone was observed a few times. The chain combines TRBV21-1 with TRBJ1-1; TRBD1, as called in the table, went unchecked against the DNA. TRBV21-1 is a recognized pseudogene. The CDR3 consists of 14 residues. The CDR3, as DNA: TGTGCCAGCACCCCAAGGGGTACGAACACTGAAGCTTTCTTT. Its protein product is CASTPRGTNTEAFF.

This clone was found once. This chain uses TRBV9 with TRBJ2-2, with unresolved D. V gave up 0 bases and J gave up 7 bases, with 10 bases separating them. The CDR3 is made up of 14 amino acids. Germline values: CDR1 SGDLS, CDR2 YYNGEE. The CDR3: CASSVGSTGGELFF. The CDR3 nucleotides are TGTGCCAGCAGCGTAGGTTCGACCGGCGGGGAGCTGTTTTTT. The whole variable domain, filled in from reference TRBV9 and TRBJ2-2, reads DSGVTQTPKHLITATGQRVTLRCSPRSGDLSVYWYQQSLDQGLQFLIQYYNGEERAKGNILERFSAQQFPDLHSELNLSSLELGDSALYFCASSVGSTGGELFFGEGSRLTVL.

The rearrangement links TRBV28 to TRBJ1-5; the D is unclear. Trimming left V 1 base short and J 1 base short, with 14 bases between. Per germline, CDR1 MDHEN and CDR2 SYDVKM. This CDR3 has 17 residues. This CDR3 is CASSLYRASGSNQPQHF. CDR3 in DNA: TGTGCCAGCAGTTTATACCGGGCAAGCGGGAGCAATCAGCCCCAGCATTTT.

The V gene is TRBV5-6, the J gene TRBJ2-7; D perhaps matches TRBD2 (5 bases). The CDR3 has 16 amino acids. Trimming removed 3 bases at V and 0 bases at J, with 16 bases between. Germline loops: CDR1 SGHDT, CDR2 YYEEEE. CDR3 residues: CASSYRLGVLSYEQYV. The CDR3 DNA follows: TGTGCCAGCAGCTACCGGCTCGGGGTCCTCTCCTACGAGCAGTACGTC.

The chain recombines TRBV5-4 with TRBJ2-1; D gene unclear. The germline CDR1 and CDR2 sequences are SGHNT and YYREEE (reference sequence). Trimming cost V 1 base and J 5 bases, with 4 bases left between them. The CDR3 totals 12 residues. The CDR3 spells CASSLRHNEQFF. CDR3 coding DNA: TGTGCCAGCAGCTTGCGACACAATGAGCAGTTCTTC.

The genes are TRBV7-9 and TRBJ2-1; D could derive from TRBD1 or TRBD2 (6 bases each). V was cut by 3 bases and J by 6 bases, with 12 bases left in between. The germline gives CDR1 SEHNR, CDR2 FQNEAQ (reference sequence). The CDR3 sequence is 14 residues long. The CDR3 DNA is TGTGCCAGCAGCTTCTTAGGAGGGGGCAATGAGCAGTTCTTC. Translation gives CASSFLGGGNEQFF. Looking up the rest from reference TRBV7-9 and TRBJ2-1 gives the full variable domain: DTGVSQNPRHKITKRGQNVTFRCDPISEHNRLYWYRQTLGQGPEFLTYFQNEAQLEKSRLLSDRFSAERPKGSFSTLEIQRTEQGDSAMYLCASSFLGGGNEQFFGPGTRLTVL.

This chain links TRBV6-5 with TRBJ1-5, with D possibly being TRBD1 (6 bases). This CDR3 region has 14 residues. V lost 6 bases to trimming and J lost 1 base, with 10 bases between them. The V gene's germline CDR1 is MNHEY and CDR2 SVGAGI. The CDR3 reads CASSPTGSNQPQHF. CDR3 coding DNA: TGTGCCAGCAGCCCAACAGGGAGCAATCAGCCCCAGCATTTT.

This clone was recorded once. V is TRBV5-1 and J is TRBJ1-5; 7 positions agree with TRBD1. The ends lost 4 bases at V and 7 bases at J; junction bases unmatched: 11. Germline V CDR1 and CDR2: SGHRS, YFSETQ. The CDR3 covers 15 residues. CDR3 DNA sequence: TGCGCCAGCAGCAAGGGACAGACCCCGGGGCAGCCCCAGCATTTT. Amino acid sequence: CASSKGQTPGQPQHF. Together with reference TRBV5-1 and TRBJ1-5, the CDR3 gives the full variable domain: KAGVTQTPRYLIKTRGQQVTLSCSPISGHRSVSWYQQTPGQGLQFLFEYFSETQRNKGNFPGRFSGRQFSNSRSEMNVSTLELGDSALYLCASSKGQTPGQPQHFGDGTRLSIL.

V usage is TRBV18 and J usage is TRBJ2-2; D possibly uses TRBD1 or TRBD2 (5 bases each). The CDR3 is made up of 16 amino acids. Trimming took 2 bases from V and 1 from J, leaving 11 bases between them. CDR1 is KGHSH, CDR2 LQKENI, per germline. CDR3 loop: CASSPVQGRNTGELFF. The CDR3 bases are TGTGCCAGCTCACCAGTTCAGGGACGGAACACCGGGGAGCTGTTTTTT.

The J gene is TRBJ2-3, the V gene TRBV9, with D perhaps TRBD1 (5 bases). Germline values: CDR1 SGDLS, CDR2 YYNGEE. V was pared by 1 base and J by 3 bases, with 6 bases between. The CDR3 is 13 residues long. The CDR3 region has the DNA TGTGCCAGCAGCGTACAGGGTACAGATACGCAGTATTTT. Protein sequence: CASSVQGTDTQYF.

This chain joins TRBV5-1 and TRBJ2-4; 8 nucleotides align to TRBD1. CDR1 is SGHRS, CDR2 YFSETQ, per germline. The J segment lost 9 bases and the V segment lost 1 base, leaving 9 bases of the junction unmatched. CDR3 length: 15 amino acids. CDR3 DNA sequence: TGCGCCAGCAGCTTGAACCAGGGGGCGAGGGTCATTCAGTACTTC. As protein: CASSLNQGARVIQYF.

The genes are TRBV11-2 and TRBJ1-1; D remains ambiguous. The CDR3 has 13 amino acids. The germline V gene has CDR1 SGHAT and CDR2 FQNNGV. The V gene lost 1 base and the J gene lost 10 bases, with 13 bases spanning the gap. The CDR3 DNA reads TGTGCCAGCAGCTTAGGCGGTGCCCGGGCAGCTTTCTTT. This encodes CASSLGGARAAFF. Variable domain in full (rest from reference TRBV11-2 and TRBJ1-1): EAGVAQSPRYKIIEKRQSVAFWCNPISGHATLYWYQQILGQGPKLLIQFQNNGVVDDSQLPKDRFSAERLKGVDSTLKIQPAKLEDSAVYLCASSLGGARAAFFGQGTRLTVV.

Of note for this clone: Within the sample, other DNA sequences also encode this same CDR3. The chain employs TRBV29-1 and TRBJ1-1; TRBD1 agrees at 7 bases. From germline, CDR1 is SQVTM and CDR2 ANQGSEA. Trimming removed 6 bases from V and 5 bases from J; junction bases left unmatched: 9. CDR3 length equals 13 residues. Written as DNA, the CDR3 is TGCAGCGTCGCAGGGGGGGGAGGAACTGAAGCTTTCTTT. Protein sequence: CSVAGGGGTEAFF.

J is TRBJ1-6 and V is TRBV19; D remains ambiguous. Germline V gene data show CDR1 as LNHDA and CDR2 as SQIVND (reference sequence). This CDR3 contains 16 residues. Between the trimmed V and J ends, which lost 7 bases and 0 bases, there was a span of 13 bases. CDR3 region: CASTPDASSYNSPLHF. The DNA of the CDR3 is TGTGCCAGTACACCAGACGCGAGCTCCTATAATTCACCCCTCCACTTT.

Ten or more counts support this clone. The gene calls are TRBV19 and TRBJ1-4, with D possibly being TRBD1 (5 bases). Trimming removed 6 bases from V and 7 bases from J, with 18 bases in between. Germline CDR1 is LNHDA and CDR2 is SQIVND (reference sequence). The CDR3 has 15 amino acids. The CDR3 here is CASSLGTLAREKLFF. DNA for the CDR3: TGTGCCAGTAGCTTAGGGACCCTCGCCCGTGAAAAACTGTTTTTT.